Given below is one T cell receptor (beta chain) in context. Its antigen is currently unknown. This record comes from a study of T cell repertoires in cytomegalovirus infection. The overall study: The authors relied on CMV epitopes, both recently identified HLA-C-restricted and well-studied HLA-B-restricted. Study findings and constraints: CMV-specific TCR beta clonotypes restricted by HLA-C were the ones dominating the ex vivo response.

TCRdb analysed the reads with MiXCR anew, one entry per CDR3 protein. The repertoire holds hundreds of thousands of distinct CDR3 sequences, with about 39% as singletons. Germline V CDR1 and CDR2: SEHNR, FQNEAQ (reference sequence). The CDR3 runs to 14 residues. V gave up 1 base and J gave up 4 bases, with 7 bases separating them. The sample in question was cultured PBMCs, obtained from culture after CMV antigen stimulation. The genes are TRBV7-9 and TRBJ2-2; unclear D gene. The receptor's source is a human donor in good health (CMV status not recorded). Some clones in this sample may be carry-over from other donors' samples. Here the CDR3 reads CASSLDAATGELFF. The CDR3 nucleotides are TGTGCCAGCAGCTTAGACGCCGCCACCGGGGAGCTGTTTTTT.